This T cell receptor (beta chain) came from a study of blood T cell repertoires in COVID-19 (dated by TCRdb to about 2020). For the wider study: Collaborator samples came from the United States, Italy and Spain and covered acute and convalescent phases of COVID-19. Subjects who had been exposed to COVID-19, were actively infected with it, or had recovered from it provided the deeply sampled blood TCRbeta repertoires that made up the dataset. A de-identified subject ID, COVID-19 status, age in years and sex were almost always included in the sample metadata. Where HLA class I and class II types were available, the types were taken from metadata supplied by the sample provider, not from assay-based typing. The samples were drawn from the first 160 participants of the ongoing ImmuneRACE study and from some 1,300 subjects provided by 6 global collaborators. The prospective study material was composed of cDNA or gDNA derived from T cells, B-cell-depleted T cells, or PBMCs. The repertoires were made available in a free public database intended to serve as a resource for research on the immune response to SARS-CoV-2. The paper's findings and limits, for the study overall: Clinical and demographic metadata were provided uncurated, with the amount varying by source and participant.

Each collaborating institution followed its own protocols to collect whole blood in K2EDTA tubes. Collaborator samples were shipped for TCRbeta analysis as frozen whole blood, isolated PBMCs, or DNA extracted from either sample type. This clone appeared once. No antigen is known for it. Nothing much larger sits one base from this clone, and base qualities are not available. From the cysteine up to the phenylalanine, the CDR3 has a length of 13 residues. The CDR3 DNA has 39 bases and is translated from base 1. Taken from the germline V gene, the CDR1 and CDR2 loops are SNHLY and FYNNEI. V lost 4 bases and J lost 5 bases; the stretch between them is 9 bases long. TCRbeta CDR3 regions were amplified from genomic DNA by means of the immunoSEQ Assay, a bias-controlled multiplex PCR. Per the authors' processing: The number of nucleated cells in each sample was estimated by amplification of reference gene primers within the assay. To quantify the absolute abundance of each unique TCRbeta CDR3 rearrangement, sequence reads were collapsed and filtered. For each sample, productive Simpson clonality was calculated as the square root of Simpson's diversity index across productive rearrangements. TCRdb obtained this table from immuneACCESS and retained in-frame rearrangements with V and J assigned. These tables miss some clones; where compared with another copy, unresolved V genes account for less than half of the shortfall, and the remainder is unexplained. The DNA was the basis for D and trimming; V, J and clone size are from that table. This sample is represented by 130,000 or so clones; around 82% of them were singletons. Of the sample, about 1.5% falls within the top ten clones.

Recombination connected TRBV2 to TRBJ2-1; the D region possibly corresponds to TRBD1 (6 bases align). The sequence was collected from a man in his sixties with acute or convalescent COVID-19. The material sequenced was peripheral blood. The nucleotide sequence reads TGTGCCAGCAGTGCCTGGACAGACAATGAGCAGTTCTTC. The encoded protein is CASSAWTDNEQFF.